This record concerns one T cell receptor beta chain sequence. This entry is derived from a study of cytomegalovirus exposure and HLA in healthy donors. CDR3 length equals 17 residues. V lost 1 base and J 0 bases, leaving 12 bases between the germline ends. From germline, CDR1 is SGHTA and CDR2 FQGNSA. The PCR had 60 Vbeta and 13 Jbeta primers. Repertoires were generated with immunoSEQ multiplex PCR, while TCRdb's copy carries only in-frame clones and drops some. The sample gives about 100,000 clones, more than 60% of which show up once; 4.8% is in the top ten. The clonotype comes from a woman aged 18-29 years in good health and CMV-seropositive. The chain recombines TRBV7-2 with TRBJ1-4, with D possibly matching TRBD1 (6 bases). The sequenced sample was PBMCs. The CDR3 reads CASSLVGGGATNEKLFF. The CDR3 coding sequence is TGTGCCAGCAGCTTAGTGGGAGGGGGTGCAACTAATGAAAAACTGTTTTTT.